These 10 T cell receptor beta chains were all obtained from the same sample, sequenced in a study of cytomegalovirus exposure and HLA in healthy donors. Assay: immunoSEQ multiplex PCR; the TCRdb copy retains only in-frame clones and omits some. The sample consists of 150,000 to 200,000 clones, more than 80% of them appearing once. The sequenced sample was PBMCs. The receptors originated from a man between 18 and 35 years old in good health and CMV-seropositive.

The CDR3 region is CASSTQGPEQYF. CDR3 coding DNA: TGTGCCAGCAGTACTCAGGGTCCGGAGCAGTATTTT. The chain has TRBV28 and TRBJ2-3; perhaps TRBD1 as D (5 bases). The CDR3 contains 12 residues. The germline V and J ends were trimmed by 5 bases and 11 bases, with 14 bases remaining between them. Germline V gene sequence: CDR1 MDHEN, CDR2 SYDVKM.

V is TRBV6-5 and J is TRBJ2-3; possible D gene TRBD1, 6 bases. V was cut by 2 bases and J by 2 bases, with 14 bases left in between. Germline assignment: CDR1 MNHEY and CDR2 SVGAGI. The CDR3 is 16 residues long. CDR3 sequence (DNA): TGTGCCAGCAGTTACCGGGGCAGGGGATACACAGATACGCAGTATTTT. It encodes CASSYRGRGYTDTQYF.

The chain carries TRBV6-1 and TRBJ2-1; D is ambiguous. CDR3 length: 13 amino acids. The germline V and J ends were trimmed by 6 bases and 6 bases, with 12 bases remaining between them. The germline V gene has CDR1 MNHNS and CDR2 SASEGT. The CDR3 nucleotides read TGTGCCAGCAGAGTCGGCGGAATCAATGAGCAGTTCTTC. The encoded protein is CASRVGGINEQFF.

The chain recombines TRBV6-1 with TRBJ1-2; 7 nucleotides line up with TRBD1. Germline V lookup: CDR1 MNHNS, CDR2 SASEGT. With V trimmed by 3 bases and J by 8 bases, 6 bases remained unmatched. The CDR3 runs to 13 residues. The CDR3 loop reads CASSDGTVSGYTF. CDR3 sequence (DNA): TGTGCCAGCAGTGACGGGACAGTGAGCGGCTACACCTTC.

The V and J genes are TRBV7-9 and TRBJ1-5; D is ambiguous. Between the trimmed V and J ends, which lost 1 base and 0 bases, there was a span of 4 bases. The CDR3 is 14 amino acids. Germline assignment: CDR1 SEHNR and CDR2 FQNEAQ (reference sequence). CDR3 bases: TGTGCCAGCAGCTTAGGTTATAGCAATCAGCCCCAGCATTTT. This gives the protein CASSLGYSNQPQHF. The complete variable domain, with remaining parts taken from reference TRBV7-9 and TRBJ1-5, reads DTGVSQNPRHKITKRGQNVTFRCDPISEHNRLYWYRQTLGQGPEFLTYFQNEAQLEKSRLLSDRFSAERPKGSFSTLEIQRTEQGDSAMYLCASSLGYSNQPQHFGDGTRLSIL.

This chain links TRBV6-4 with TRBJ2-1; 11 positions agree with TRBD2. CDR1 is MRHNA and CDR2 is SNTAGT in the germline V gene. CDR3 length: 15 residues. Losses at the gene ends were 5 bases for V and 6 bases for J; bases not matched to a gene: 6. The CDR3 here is CASSLVAGGPNEQFF. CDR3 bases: TGTGCCAGCAGTTTAGTAGCGGGAGGGCCCAATGAGCAGTTCTTC.

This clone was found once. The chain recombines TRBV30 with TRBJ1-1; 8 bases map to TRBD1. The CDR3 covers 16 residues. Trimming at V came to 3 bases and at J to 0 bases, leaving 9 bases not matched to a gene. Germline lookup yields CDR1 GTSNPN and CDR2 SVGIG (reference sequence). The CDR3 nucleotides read TGTGCCTGGAGCGATACAGGGGGAGGGGTGAACACTGAAGCTTTCTTT. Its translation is CAWSDTGGGVNTEAFF. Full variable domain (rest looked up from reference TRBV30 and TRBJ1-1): SQTIHQWPATLVQPVGSPLSLECTVEGTSNPNLYWYRQAAGRGLQLLFYSVGIGQISSEVPQNLSASRPQDRQFILSSKKLLLSDSGFYLCAWSDTGGGVNTEAFFGQGTRLTVV.

The CDR3, as DNA: TGTGCCAGCAGCTCAAGACGGACAGGGGAGGGAGATACGCAGTATTTT. Encoded protein: CASSSRRTGEGDTQYF. This sequence joins TRBV7-6 and TRBJ2-3, with 9 nucleotides matching TRBD1. Germline trimming cut 4 bases from V and 5 bases from J; bases unmatched to any gene: 10. Germline V gene data show CDR1 as SGHVS and CDR2 as FNYEAQ. The CDR3 spans 16 residues.

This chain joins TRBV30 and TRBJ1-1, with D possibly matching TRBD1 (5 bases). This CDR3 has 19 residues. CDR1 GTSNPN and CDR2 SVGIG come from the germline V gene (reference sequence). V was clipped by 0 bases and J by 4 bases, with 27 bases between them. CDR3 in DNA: TGTGCCTGGAGTGTATTTCGGGGGGATCTCATGATGGTGAGCACTGAAGCTTTCTTT. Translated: CAWSVFRGDLMMVSTEAFF.

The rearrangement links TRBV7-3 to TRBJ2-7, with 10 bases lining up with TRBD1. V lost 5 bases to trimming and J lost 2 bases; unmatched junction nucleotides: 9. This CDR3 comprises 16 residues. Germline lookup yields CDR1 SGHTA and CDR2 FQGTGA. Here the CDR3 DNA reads TGTGCCAGCAGCACCCTTTGGACAGGGGGACCCTACGAGCAGTACTTC. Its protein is CASSTLWTGGPYEQYF.